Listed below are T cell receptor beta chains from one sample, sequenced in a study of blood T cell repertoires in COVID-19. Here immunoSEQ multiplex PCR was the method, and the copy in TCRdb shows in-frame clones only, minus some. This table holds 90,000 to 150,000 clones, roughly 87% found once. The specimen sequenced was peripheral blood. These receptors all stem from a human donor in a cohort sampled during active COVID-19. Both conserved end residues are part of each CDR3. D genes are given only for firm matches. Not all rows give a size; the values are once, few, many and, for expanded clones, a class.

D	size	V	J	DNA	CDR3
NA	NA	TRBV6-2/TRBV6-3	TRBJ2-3	TGTGCCAGCAGTTACGCGCACGAGACATTTAAAACTAGCACAGATACGCAGTATTTT	CASSYAHETFKTSTDTQYF
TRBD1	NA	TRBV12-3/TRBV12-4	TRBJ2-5	TGTGCCAGCAGTTGGGGCAGGGGGGAGACCCAGTACTTC	CASSWGRGETQYF
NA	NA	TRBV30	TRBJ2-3	TGTGCCTGGGGACGAGGGGGGGGCAACACAGATACGCAGTATTTT	CAWGRGGGNTDTQYF
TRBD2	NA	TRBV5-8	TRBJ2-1	TGTGCCAGCAGCTTGGCCGGTGCGGGGGGGGTCGGTCTCTTC	CASSLAGAGGVGLF
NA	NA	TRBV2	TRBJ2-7	TGTGCCAGCAGTGAAGGGCTTCCTTTGATGGAGCAGTACTTC	CASSEGLPLMEQYF
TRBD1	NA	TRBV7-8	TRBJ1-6	TGTGCCAGCAGCTTCGGACAGGGGAATTCACCCCTCCACTTT	CASSFGQGNSPLHF
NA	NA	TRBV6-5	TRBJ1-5	TGTGCCAGCAGCACCGGGGGGGGGAGCAATCAGCCCCAGCATTTT	CASSTGGGSNQPQHF
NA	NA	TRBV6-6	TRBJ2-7	TGTGCCAGCAGTTACTCTGAGGGTGGCTACGAGCAGTACTTC	CASSYSEGGYEQYF
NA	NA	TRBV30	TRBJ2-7	TGTGCCTTAGGACACAAATCCTACGAGCAGTACTTC	CALGHKSYEQYF
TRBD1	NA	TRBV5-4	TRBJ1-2	TGTGCCAGCAGCGTACAGGGGCCGGGTGGCTACACCTTC	CASSVQGPGGYTF
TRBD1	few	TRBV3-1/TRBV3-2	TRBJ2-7	TGTGCCAGCAGCCCAGCTCCGGGACAGTACTACGAGCAGTACTTC	CASSPAPGQYYEQYF
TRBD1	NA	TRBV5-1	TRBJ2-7	TGCGCCAGCAGCTTGTGGAGGACAGGGGGCAGACCCTCCTACGAGCAGTACTTC	CASSLWRTGGRPSYEQYF
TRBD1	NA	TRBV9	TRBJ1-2	TGTGCCAGCAGCGTCCAGGACAGGATTTACACCTTC	CASSVQDRIYTF